The present T cell receptor (beta chain) was sequenced within a study of blood T cells in healthy people across ages. Overall study results and limits: Using unsorted PBMCs precluded a conclusive naive versus antigen-experienced comparison.

Sample-barcoded 5' priming and a J-beta primer mix drove a second PCR of 7 to 11 cycles. Every sample gave at least 2.5 million paired-end reads containing CDR3. TCRdb re-analysed the 5' RACE reads in MiXCR, keeping a single row per CDR3 protein. The table has about 730,000 distinct CDR3 sequences, roughly 47% seen once. In its sample, this clonotype was seen a few times. Its antigen is undetermined. The material sequenced was blood. This sequence was found in a woman aged 55-70 years in good health.

The CDR3 spells CASSVAESTDTQYF. The CDR3 DNA follows: TGTGCCAGCAGTGTTGCGGAGAGCACAGATACGCAGTATTTT. The V and J genes are TRBV28 and TRBJ2-3, with D uncertain. The germline gives CDR1 MDHEN, CDR2 SYDVKM. This CDR3 is built from 14 residues. The germline V and J ends were trimmed by 5 bases and 0 bases, with 9 bases remaining between them.